This T cell receptor (beta chain) was recorded in a study of blood T cell repertoires in COVID-19 (dated by TCRdb to 2020 to 2021). Turning to the overall study: Samples covering the acute and convalescent phases of COVID-19 were provided by collaborators in the United States, Italy and Spain. The prospective study material was composed of cDNA or gDNA derived from T cells, B-cell-depleted T cells, or PBMCs. Deeply sampled blood TCRbeta repertoires from subjects exposed to, actively infected with, or recovered from COVID-19 were included in the dataset. The repertoires were made available in a free public database intended to serve as a resource for research on the immune response to SARS-CoV-2. Samples came from the ongoing ImmuneRACE study (first 160 participants) plus 1,254 subjects from 6 global collaborators. The sample metadata nearly always contained a de-identified subject ID, COVID-19 status, age in years and sex. HLA class I and class II types, where available, came from metadata supplied by the sample provider rather than from assay-based typing. Overall study outcomes, separate from this receptor: Clinical and demographic metadata were provided uncurated, with the amount varying by source and participant.

Samples from volunteer blood donors who had recovered from COVID-19 were contributed by a second Seattle source. Each collaborating institution followed its own protocols to collect whole blood in K2EDTA tubes. Collaborator samples were shipped for TCRbeta analysis as frozen whole blood, isolated PBMCs, or DNA extracted from either sample type. TCRbeta CDR3 regions were amplified from genomic DNA using the immunoSEQ Assay, a bias-controlled multiplex PCR. Turning to the authors' computational methods: Nucleated cell counts per sample were estimated from amplification of reference gene primers within the assay. To quantify the absolute abundance of each unique TCRbeta CDR3 rearrangement, sequence reads were collapsed and filtered. For each sample, productive Simpson clonality was calculated by taking the square root of Simpson's diversity index across productive rearrangements. TCRdb's version of the immuneACCESS table is confined to in-frame rearrangements and falls short of the full clone set. An unresolved V gene accounts for under half of the shortfall where checked; the remainder is of unknown origin. The DNA gave D and trimming, while V, J and clone size come from that table. In all, the sample holds 200,000 to 250,000 clones, and nearly 90% of those were seen once. The ten largest clones add up to 9.5% to 15% of the sample.

Comment on this clone: It has no known antigen specificity. Per-base quality was not reported, and no clone a single base away is much larger than it.

V was cut back by 4 bases and J by 5 bases, leaving a gap of 18 bases between them. Reading the germline V gene gives CDR1 SGDLS and CDR2 YYNGEE. The CDR3, cysteine through phenylalanine, is 15 amino acids long. CDR3 DNA only is kept here, 45 bases in frame from base 1. Sample: peripheral blood. Recombination connected TRBV9 to TRBJ2-5; possibly the D gene is TRBD2, per 7 matching bases. This sequence originates from a woman between 18 and 29 years old who had recovered from COVID-19. The DNA sequence is given as TGTGCCAGCAGCACCGAGGGGGGGGTATGGGAGACCCAGTACTTC. Its protein is CASSTEGGVWETQYF.